Presented here are 25 T cell receptor beta chains from one specimen sequenced in a study of T cell responses to AZD1222 COVID-19 vaccine. The data were produced by immunoSEQ multiplex PCR, yet TCRdb's version contains in-frame clones alone and is incomplete. The sample includes 100,000 to 140,000 clones, around nine tenths of them seen just once. Sequencing used peripheral blood, obtained 28 days after the second AZD1222 dose. The receptors stem from an adult who received the AZD1222 COVID-19 vaccine.

J is TRBJ1-6 and V is TRBV19, with 11 bases identical to TRBD1. With 7 bases clipped from V and 7 bases from J, the junction kept 3 bases outside the gene matches. CDR3 length: 14 amino acids. Germline lookup yields CDR1 LNHDA and CDR2 SQIVND (reference sequence). In nucleotides, the CDR3 is TGTGCCAGTACTGGGACAGGGGGGAATTCACCCCTCCACTTT. Its protein is CASTGTGGNSPLHF.

The rearrangement links TRBV7-8 to TRBJ1-5; 12 bases match TRBD1. With 8 bases clipped from V and 6 bases from J, the junction kept 11 bases outside the gene matches. Per the germline V gene, CDR1 is SGHVS and CDR2 is FQNEAQ. The CDR3 loop spans 16 amino acids. CDR3 sequence (DNA): TGTGCCAGCGGCGCGGGACAGGGGGCTCGGGGTCAGCCCCAGCATTTT. It specifies CASGAGQGARGQPQHF.

This chain uses TRBV15 with TRBJ1-1; tentative D call: TRBD1 (5 bases). Deletions cut 5 bases from V and 9 bases from J, with 16 bases between. CDR1 and CDR2 (germline): LNHNV, YYDKDF (reference sequence). The length of the CDR3 is 13 residues. The CDR3 is CATSGRRQDKAFF. DNA of the CDR3: TGTGCCACCAGCGGTCGCCGTCAGGACAAAGCTTTCTTT. The entire variable domain, with the rest obtained from reference TRBV15 and TRBJ1-1, is as follows: DAMVIQNPRYQVTQFGKPVTLSCSQTLNHNVMYWYQQKSSQAPKLLFHYYDKDFNNEADTPDNFQSRRPNTSFCFLDIRSPGLGDTAMYLCATSGRRQDKAFFGQGTRLTVV.

This chain joins TRBV28 and TRBJ2-7; TRBD1 agrees at 9 bases. The ends lost 6 bases at V and 0 bases at J; junction bases unmatched: 9. Germline V gives CDR1 MDHEN, CDR2 SYDVKM. The CDR3 sequence is 16 residues long. The CDR3 sequence: CASRTRDRASSYEQYF. The CDR3 DNA sequence: TGTGCCAGCAGAACGAGGGACAGGGCAAGCTCCTACGAGCAGTACTTC.

The CDR3 DNA follows: TGTGCCAGCAGCTTATGGGGCGGGGGGGGAATCACAGATACGCAGTATTTT. Encoded protein: CASSLWGGGGITDTQYF. The chain recombines TRBV7-6 with TRBJ2-3; the match to TRBD2 covers 9 bases. The V gene's germline CDR1 is SGHVS and CDR2 FNYEAQ. The length of the CDR3 is 17 residues. J was trimmed by 2 bases and V by 2 bases; bases with no gene match: 8.

The chain uses TRBV5-4 and TRBJ2-1; no clear D gene. The germline V gene has CDR1 SGHNT and CDR2 YYREEE (reference sequence). Trimming removed 4 bases at V and 0 bases at J, with 14 bases between. The CDR3 is made up of 16 amino acids. DNA for the CDR3: TGTGCCAGCAGCCCGGCGCCCAGCCACTCCTACAATGAGCAGTTCTTC. It codes for CASSPAPSHSYNEQFF.

J is TRBJ1-1 and V is TRBV6-2 or TRBV6-3, with D uncertain. Trimming stripped 3 bases from V and 0 bases from J, with 17 bases between. The CDR3 totals 17 residues. Germline-derived CDR1 and CDR2 are MNHEY and SVGEGT. CDR3 sequence (DNA): TGTGCCAGCAGTTATCTCATTAGGACGGTGATGAACACTGAAGCTTTCTTT. Translation: CASSYLIRTVMNTEAFF.

The chain employs TRBV7-8 and TRBJ1-1, with D maybe TRBD1 (5 bases). V was pared by 1 base and J by 3 bases, with 12 bases between. In germline, CDR1 is SGHVS, CDR2 FQNEAQ. The CDR3 has 15 residues. The chain's CDR3 is CASSLEGTAYTEAFF. The CDR3 nucleotides read TGTGCCAGCAGCTTAGAGGGGACGGCCTACACTGAAGCTTTCTTT.

The chain recombines TRBV6-1 with TRBJ1-1, with 8 nucleotides matching TRBD1. The CDR3 consists of 15 residues. V shed 8 bases, J shed 1 base, and the junction held 9 bases outside the gene matches. Germline-derived CDR1 and CDR2 are MNHNS and SASEGT. The DNA for the CDR3 is TGTGCCAGCCGTGGACGGACAGGGACGAACACTGAAGCTTTCTTT. Its translation is CASRGRTGTNTEAFF.

There are a few counts of this clone. The rearrangement joins TRBV2 to TRBJ1-4; D gene unclear. The CDR3 length is 16 residues. Germline assignment: CDR1 SNHLY and CDR2 FYNNEI. V lost 3 bases and J lost 0, with 11 bases in between. The CDR3 is CASSELESSTNEKLFF. The CDR3 bases are TGTGCCAGCAGTGAGTTGGAATCGTCAACTAATGAAAAACTGTTTTTT. The whole variable domain, remainder taken from reference TRBV2 and TRBJ1-4, is EPEVTQTPSHQVTQMGQEVILRCVPISNHLYFYWYRQILGQKVEFLVSFYNNEISEKSEIFDDQFSVERPDGSNFTLKIRSTKLEDSAMYFCASSELESSTNEKLFFGSGTQLSVL.

CDR3 coding DNA: TGTGCCAGCAGTCCCCAAACAGATACGCAGTATTTT. Its translation: CASSPQTDTQYF. This chain uses TRBV6-2 or TRBV6-3 with TRBJ2-3; D call uncertain. The germline gives CDR1 MNHEY, CDR2 SVGEGT. The CDR3 spans 12 residues. With 5 bases removed from V and 3 bases from J, the gap between germline ends came to 6 bases.

This clone was seen just once. The chain is built from TRBV27 and TRBJ2-7; no reliable D call. Germline CDR1 and CDR2: MNHEY and SMNVEV (reference sequence). The CDR3 has 13 residues. V was trimmed by 3 bases and J by 5 bases, leaving 11 bases between them. CDR3 sequence (DNA): TGTGCCAGCAGTTTTTCGACCAGGAACGAGCAGTACTTC. This codes for CASSFSTRNEQYF.

This chain links TRBV11-2 with TRBJ2-7; D not certain. The CDR3 runs 14 residues. Trimming took off 6 bases at V and 4 bases at J, with 16 bases between the two ends. The germline gives CDR1 SGHAT, CDR2 FQNNGV. This chain's CDR3 is CASSPWARGYEQYF. CDR3 in DNA: TGTGCCAGCAGTCCCTGGGCCAGAGGTTACGAGCAGTACTTC.

CDR3 sequence: CASSLGQSNQPQHF. The DNA for the CDR3 is TGTGCCAGCAGCTTAGGACAGAGCAATCAGCCCCAGCATTTT. This chain joins TRBV7-9 and TRBJ1-5, with TRBD1 as a possible D gene (5 bases). V gave up 1 base and J gave up 1 base, with 5 bases separating them. CDR3 length: 14 residues. Germline CDR1 and CDR2: SEHNR and FQNEAQ (reference sequence).

The chain links TRBV10-3 to TRBJ2-3; 7 nucleotides line up with TRBD1. CDR3 size: 15 residues. Germline assignment: CDR1 ENHRY and CDR2 SYGVKD. Trimming removed 3 bases from V and 2 bases from J; junction bases left unmatched: 5. The CDR3: CAISERDSSTDTQYF. CDR3 DNA: TGTGCCATCAGTGAAAGGGACAGCTCCACAGATACGCAGTATTTT.

The rearrangement links TRBV18 to TRBJ1-1; 7 bases are shared with TRBD1. Trimming at V came to 4 bases and at J to 6 bases, leaving 2 bases not matched to a gene. Germline V lookup: CDR1 KGHSH, CDR2 LQKENI. The CDR3 contains 12 residues. CDR3 in amino acids: CASSLDRAEAFF. The CDR3, as DNA: TGTGCCAGCTCACTTGACAGGGCTGAAGCTTTCTTT. The complete variable domain, with remaining parts taken from reference TRBV18 and TRBJ1-1, reads NAGVMQNPRHLVRRRGQEARLRCSPMKGHSHVYWYRQLPEEGLKFMVYLQKENIIDESGMPKERFSAEFPKEGPSILRIQQVVRGDSAAYFCASSLDRAEAFFGQGTRLTVV.

The CDR3 nucleotides read TGTGCCAGCAGTTCACAGACAGGGGACCGGTACTTC. It translates to CASSSQTGDRYF. The J gene is TRBJ2-7, the V gene TRBV28; 8 bases are shared with TRBD1. Germline V gene sequence: CDR1 MDHEN, CDR2 SYDVKM. This CDR3 is 12 amino acids long. The trim removed 4 bases at V and 12 bases at J, leaving 8 bases unmatched.

The CDR3 bases are TGTGCCATCAGTTCAACAGAAGTCTCCTACGAGCAGTACTTC. Protein sequence: CAISSTEVSYEQYF. The chain combines TRBV10-3 with TRBJ2-7; D remains unclear. V lost 5 bases and J lost 0, with 11 bases in between. CDR1 is ENHRY and CDR2 is SYGVKD in the germline V gene. CDR3 length equals 14 residues.

The rearrangement uses TRBV21-1 and TRBJ1-2; the DNA was not used to check the table's D call, TRBD1. TRBV21-1 is listed as a pseudogene. The CDR3 spans 18 residues. Here the CDR3 DNA reads TGTGCCAGCAGTGTCCTCCGGGACAGGGACCCTGCGTACTATGGCTACACCTTC. Protein: CASSVLRDRDPAYYGYTF.

This clone has only a few counts. The rearrangement joins TRBV18 to TRBJ1-6, with TRBD1 matching 9 bases. The CDR3 consists of 15 residues. Germline loops: CDR1 KGHSH, CDR2 LQKENI. V gave up 6 bases and J gave up 8 bases; unmatched junction bases: 8. The CDR3 DNA sequence: TGTGCCAGCTCCCCCGGGACAGGGCACGATTCACCCCTCCACTTT. Protein: CASSPGTGHDSPLHF.

This clone appeared a single time. The genes are TRBV29-1 and TRBJ1-1; no reliable D call. The V end lost 3 bases, the J end lost 0 bases, and 8 bases lay between the germline ends. The V gene's germline CDR1 is SQVTM and CDR2 ANQGSEA. The CDR3 covers 13 residues. The chain's CDR3 is CSVDDPMNTEAFF. CDR3 sequence (DNA): TGCAGCGTTGATGATCCCATGAACACTGAAGCTTTCTTT. Looking up the rest from reference TRBV29-1 and TRBJ1-1 gives the full variable domain: SAVISQKPSRDICQRGTSLTIQCQVDSQVTMMFWYRQQPGQSLTLIATANQGSEATYESGFVIDKFPISRPNLTFSTLTVSNMSPEDSSIYLCSVDDPMNTEAFFGQGTRLTVV.

The genes are TRBV10-2 and TRBJ1-5; tentative D call: TRBD1 (5 bases). V lost 7 bases and J lost 7, with 17 bases in between. Germline-derived CDR1 and CDR2 are WSHSY and SAAADI. The CDR3 has 14 amino acids. The CDR3 sequence is CASNGAGPLQPQHF. For the CDR3, the DNA is TGCGCCAGCAACGGGGCAGGGCCTCTCCAGCCCCAGCATTTT.

The chain recombines TRBV24-1 with TRBJ2-3, with 7 bases fitting TRBD1. Germline V gives CDR1 KGHDR, CDR2 SFDVKD. Trimming at V came to 4 bases and at J to 0 bases, leaving 3 bases not matched to a gene. The CDR3 runs 15 residues. In nucleotides, the CDR3 is TGTGCCACCAGTGACTCACAGGGGAGCACAGATACGCAGTATTTT. This encodes CATSDSQGSTDTQYF.

The CDR3 bases are TGTGCCAGTAGTTATGGATCGGGACAGGGATACGAGCAGTACTTC. This encodes CASSYGSGQGYEQYF. The gene calls are TRBV19 and TRBJ2-7; 9 nucleotides match TRBD1. Germline CDR1 LNHDA, CDR2 SQIVND (reference sequence). The CDR3 is made up of 15 amino acids. V shed 5 bases and J 4 bases; nucleotides not matched to a gene: 9. The whole variable domain, remainder taken from reference TRBV19 and TRBJ2-7, is DGGITQSPKYLFRKEGQNVTLSCEQNLNHDAMYWYRQDPGQGLRLIYYSQIVNDFQKGDIAEGYSVSREKKESFPLTVTSAQKNPTAFYLCASSYGSGQGYEQYFGPGTRLTVT.

This chain connects TRBV5-1 to TRBJ2-3; possible D gene TRBD1, 6 bases. CDR1 and CDR2 from the germline V gene are SGHRS and YFSETQ. The V and J ends lost 4 bases and 0 bases respectively, with 15 bases between them. The length of the CDR3 is 16 residues. The chain's CDR3 is CASSPGWDTSTDTQYF. DNA of the CDR3: TGCGCCAGCAGCCCAGGTTGGGACACAAGCACAGATACGCAGTATTTT.